This T cell receptor (beta chain) was found in a study of PD-1 blockade in mismatch repair-deficient tumors. Method: immunoSEQ multiplex PCR; TCRdb's copy keeps in-frame clones and lacks some. In the table there are more than 95,000 clones, approximately 90% of which are singletons. The CDR3 loop spans 11 amino acids. V lost 3 bases and J lost 9; bases outside the gene matches: 4. CDR1 and CDR2 from the germline V gene are SQVTM and ANQGSEA. The sequencing here drew on peripheral blood, taken 44 weeks after starting pembrolizumab. V gene TRBV29-1 combines with J gene TRBJ1-1, with 7 bases matching TRBD1. This TCR was recovered from an adult with mismatch repair-deficient cancer. The CDR3 reads CSVDRGSKAFF. As DNA, the CDR3 is TGCAGCGTTGACAGGGGGAGTAAAGCTTTCTTT.